Reported below is one T cell receptor beta chain. Its target is unknown. Time point given: pretreatment peripheral blood. The CDR3 is 15 residues long. V shed 4 bases and J shed 4 bases, with 17 bases lying between them. Germline V lookup: CDR1 SGDLS, CDR2 YYNGEE. This entry belongs to a study of PD-L1 blockade in urothelial cancer. Study information: Previous chemotherapy exposure amounted to 0 to 3 regimens for patients.

Only in-frame clones appear in the TCRdb table, and some are missing; sequencing was by immunoSEQ multiplex PCR. Here the sample spans fewer than 45,000 clones, 88% being singletons. Study findings and constraints: Better progression-free and overall survival followed lower pretreatment blood clonality. Stronger expansion of tumor-associated clones in blood at 3 weeks distinguished durable-benefit patients.

Sample: PBMCs, taken around atezolizumab (anti-PD-L1) treatment. This chain joins TRBV9 and TRBJ2-5; possibly TRBD2 for D (5 bases). This TCR came from a donor aged 40 or older with urothelial cancer. The CDR3 DNA follows: TGTGCCAGCAGCCCAAGCCCCGCTGAGGGAGAGACCCAGTACTTC. Residues: CASSPSPAEGETQYF.